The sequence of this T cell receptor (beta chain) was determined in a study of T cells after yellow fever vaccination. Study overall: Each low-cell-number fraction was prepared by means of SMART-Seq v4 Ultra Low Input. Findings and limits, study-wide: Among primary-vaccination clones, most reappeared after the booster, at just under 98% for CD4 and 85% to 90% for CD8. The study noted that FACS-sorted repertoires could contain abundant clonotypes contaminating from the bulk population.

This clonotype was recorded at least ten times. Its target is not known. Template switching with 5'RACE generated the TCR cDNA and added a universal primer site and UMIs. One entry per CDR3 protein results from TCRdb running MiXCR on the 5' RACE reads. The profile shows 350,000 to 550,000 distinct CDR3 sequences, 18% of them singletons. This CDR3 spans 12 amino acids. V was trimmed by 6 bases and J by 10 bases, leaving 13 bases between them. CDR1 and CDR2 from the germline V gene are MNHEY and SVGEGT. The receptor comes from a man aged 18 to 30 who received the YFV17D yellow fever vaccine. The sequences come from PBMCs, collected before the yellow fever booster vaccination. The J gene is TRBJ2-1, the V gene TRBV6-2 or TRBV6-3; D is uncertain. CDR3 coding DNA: TGTGCCAGCAGACCACCCTCAGGAGAGCAGTTCTTC. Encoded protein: CASRPPSGEQFF.